Described below is a single T cell receptor beta chain sequence and its context. Its antigen is as yet unknown. This sample is drawn from a study of OX40 agonist ivuxolimab in advanced cancers. Study-wide context: It was ivuxolimab, an agonistic anti-OX40 (CD134) antibody, that patients were treated with.

The CDR3 sequence is 14 residues long. Trimming cost V 6 bases and J 2 bases, with 12 bases left between them. CDR1 is MGHDK, CDR2 SYGVNS, per germline. Study-level findings and limits: At 0.1 to 3.0 mg/kg, CD4+ and CD8+ blood T cells expanded clonally by week 6.

Clones were sequenced by immunoSEQ multiplex PCR, and TCRdb holds only the in-frame ones, with some missing. This sample has about 50,000 clones; about 88% occur once, and the top ten carry less than 0.75%. At baseline, cycle 4 day 1, and cycle 7 day 1, blood was sampled. The specimen comprised CD4+ or CD8+ T cells sorted from blood, sampled in a trial of the OX40 agonist ivuxolimab. This TCR was sampled from an adult with an advanced solid tumor such as melanoma, head and neck, liver or kidney cancer. The chain is built from TRBV25-1 and TRBJ2-3; no clear D gene. The CDR3 loop reads CASRGGSYTDTQYF. The DNA of the CDR3 is TGTGCCAGCAGGGGCGGCAGTTACACAGATACGCAGTATTTT.